This TCR beta chain stems from a study of T cells after yellow fever vaccination (dated 2019 in TCRdb). Some background on the complete study: The SMART-Seq v4 Ultra Low Input RNA kit was used to prepare libraries from fractions with low cell numbers. Two healthy male donors made up the cohort, one aged 18 to 29 years and the other aged 30 to 39 years. To follow T-cell clones before and after primary and booster YFV17D yellow fever vaccination, bulk TCR alpha and beta repertoires were sequenced over time. Blood samples were taken at several timepoints before and after primary and secondary immunization, and bulk PBMC replicates and cell subsets were isolated. The research as a whole found: A small share of clonotypes occurred in both CD4 and CD8 compartments, likely arising from convergent recombination. Compared with the primary T-cell response, the secondary T-cell response was faster but weaker, reaching its peak on day 5 rather than on day 15. FACS-sorted repertoires could contain abundant contaminating clonotypes from the bulk population, so computational filtering was required. The study included only a couple of donors, which limits how far the findings can be generalized. Most clones expanded after primary vaccination (around 97% of CD4 and 80% to 90% of CD8) were re-detected after the booster, suggesting that broad memory maintenance occurred.

In this sample, this clonotype turned up many times. No cognate antigen has been identified for it. One base away there is no much larger clone; base qualities are not given. Trimming costs V 1 base and J 6 bases, and their ends lie 17 bases apart. The CDR3 has 17 amino acids, counting the end cysteine and phenylalanine. CDR3 DNA is the only sequence kept; it has 51 bases, read in frame from the first base. Via the germline V gene, CDR1 is SGHRS and CDR2 YFSETQ. TCR cDNA was synthesized by 5'RACE template switching, which introduced a universal primer site and unique molecular identifiers. Priming for cDNA synthesis came from both the TCR alpha and TCR beta constant segments. Libraries were amplified in two PCR steps, with sample barcodes and sequencing adapters added in the second step. Sequencing of the libraries was done on either Illumina HiSeq 2500 (2x100 bp) or NovaSeq (2x150 bp). The paper's data handling went like this. Demultiplexing of reads and collapsing into UMI consensus sequences were performed with MIGEC, and V(D)J alignment was carried out with MiXCR. Vaccine-responding clonotypes were defined with edgeR using replicate PBMC samples, requiring FDR below 0.01 and a log2 fold change above 5 up to day 15. Each bulk clonotype received a CD4 or CD8 identity based on whether the sequenced CD4 or CD8 repertoire contained that clonotype at higher abundance. TCRdb trimmed the raw reads at Q25, called clones with MiXCR and kept productive beta chains. Every entry covers one CDR3 protein and lists the most common genes and DNA from its rows. The V and J calls were not made by the authors but by TCRdb's processing. Here the sample has roughly 150,000 distinct CDR3 sequences; about 7% occur a single time. The ten largest clones capture over 0.55% of the sample.

The treatment or condition label on this specimen signifies: live attenuated yellow fever vaccine strain. PBMCs were isolated from peripheral blood using a standard Ficoll-Paque protocol. CD4 and CD8 T-cell fractions were isolated with Dynabeads CD4 and CD8 positive selection kits. RNA was extracted with TriZol from bulk PBMCs, CD4 and CD8 fractions, and dextramer-positive and dextramer-negative fractions. The material sequenced was CD4+ T cells sorted from PBMCs, taken 10 days after the yellow fever booster vaccination. The rearrangement joined TRBV5-1 to TRBJ1-6; no D gene call is confident. The sequence came from a young man who received the YFV17D yellow fever vaccine. The CDR3 amino acid sequence is: CASSLRGSGRGNSPLHF. Here is the DNA: TGCGCCAGCAGCTTGAGAGGTTCCGGGCGGGGTAATTCACCCCTCCACTTT.